The text below deals with one TCR beta chain. The antigen is undetermined. PCR primers comprised 60 Vbeta and 13 Jbeta primers. Assay used: immunoSEQ multiplex PCR; TCRdb lists only in-frame clones, some missing. In the table there are some 250,000 clones, around 81% of which are singletons. The data were taken from a study of cytomegalovirus exposure and HLA in healthy donors. Findings and caveats of the study: Some V segments (TRBV6-2 and TRBV6-3 among them) were excluded as indistinguishable. Reports credit the classifier with highly specific, highly sensitive diagnosis of cytomegalovirus status.

The V gene lost 4 bases and the J gene lost 6 bases, with 12 bases spanning the gap. Germline CDR1 and CDR2: MRHNA and SNTAGT. The CDR3 runs to 14 residues. This clonotype was sampled from a woman aged 55-75 years in good health and CMV-seropositive. Material for sequencing was PBMCs. The rearrangement uses TRBV6-4 and TRBJ2-2, with D perhaps matching TRBD1 (7 bases). The chain's CDR3 is CASSARGRPGELFF. Written as DNA, the CDR3 is TGTGCCAGCAGTGCCAGGGGGAGGCCCGGGGAGCTGTTTTTT.